The 18 T cell receptor beta chains below come from one sample, sequenced in a study of cytomegalovirus exposure and HLA in healthy donors. PCR used 60 Vbeta primers and 13 Jbeta primers. Profiled with immunoSEQ multiplex PCR; TCRdb holds only in-frame clones, not every one. The data hold 180,000 or so clones, with around 80% observed a single time. The sequenced sample consisted of PBMCs. Receptors originate from a man aged 40-55 years in good health and CMV-seronegative.

The rearrangement joins TRBV11-2 to TRBJ1-1; possibly TRBD1 for D (6 bases). The ends were cut back, 4 bases at V and 0 bases at J, with 12 bases in the middle. This CDR3 has 15 amino acids. Germline V gene data show CDR1 as SGHAT and CDR2 as FQNNGV. CDR3 in amino acids: CASSSIQGMNTEAFF. The CDR3, as DNA: TGTGCCAGCAGCTCAATACAGGGAATGAACACTGAAGCTTTCTTT.

This clone was counted a single time. This chain links TRBV5-5 with TRBJ2-7; 7 bases match TRBD1. The CDR3 length is 16 residues. Per the germline V gene, CDR1 is SGHKS and CDR2 is YYEKEE (reference sequence). J lost 4 bases, V lost 1 base, and 11 bases had no gene match. This CDR3 reads CASSLRRGILGYEQYF. DNA of the CDR3: TGTGCCAGCAGCTTGCGCAGGGGGATCCTCGGGTACGAGCAGTACTTC. Combining the CDR3 with reference TRBV5-5 and TRBJ2-7 gives the whole variable domain DAGVTQSPTHLIKTRGQQVTLRCSPISGHKSVSWYQQVLGQGPQFIFQYYEKEERGRGNFPDRFSARQFPNYSSELNVNALLLGDSALYLCASSLRRGILGYEQYFGPGTRLTVT.

This clone appeared a few times. The rearrangement joins TRBV7-2 to TRBJ2-1, with a possible D match to TRBD2 (5 bases). This CDR3 region has 14 residues. Between the trimmed V and J ends, which lost 3 bases and 6 bases, there was a span of 12 bases. Germline CDR1 is SGHTA and CDR2 is FQGNSA. DNA of the CDR3: TGTGCCAGCAGCTTTGTCCTAGCCGCCAATGAGCAGTTCTTC. Residues: CASSFVLAANEQFF.

In its sample, this clone was seen many times. The chain is built from TRBV6-5 and TRBJ2-3, with 8 nucleotides matching TRBD1. The germline CDR1 and CDR2 sequences are MNHEY and SVGAGI. Trimming removed 0 bases from V and 3 bases from J; junction bases left unmatched: 5. The CDR3 has 16 amino acids. The CDR3 protein is CASSYSAGGRTDTQYF. The CDR3 nucleotides are TGTGCCAGCAGTTACTCGGCAGGGGGCCGTACAGATACGCAGTATTTT.

The rearrangement uses TRBV6-5 and TRBJ1-2, with D unresolved. There are 15 residues in the CDR3. The V end lost 5 bases, the J end lost 8 bases, and 21 bases lay between the germline ends. The V gene's germline CDR1 is MNHEY and CDR2 SVGAGI. The CDR3 nucleotides are TGTGCCAGCAGTCGCGAAAATTTTAACTCCGTCGGCTACACCTTC. Translating gives CASSRENFNSVGYTF.

The CDR3 spells CASRTRATSRAGELFF. The CDR3 DNA is TGTGCCAGCAGGACCCGAGCGACTAGCCGGGCCGGGGAGCTGTTTTTT. The chain has TRBV28 and TRBJ2-2; 7 positions agree with TRBD2. Trimming removed 6 bases from V and 6 bases from J; junction bases left unmatched: 13. Looked up from germline, CDR1 is MDHEN and CDR2 is SYDVKM. This CDR3 has 16 residues.

The chain links TRBV6-5 to TRBJ1-1; D ambiguous. CDR3 length: 13 residues. V lost 6 bases and J lost 5, with 13 bases in between. CDR1 and CDR2 from the germline V gene are MNHEY and SVGAGI. CDR3 sequence reads: CASRKDRGTEAFF. The CDR3 region has the DNA TGTGCCAGCAGGAAGGATCGAGGGACTGAAGCTTTCTTT.

This clone was recorded a few times. This chain links TRBV27 with TRBJ2-5, with TRBD1 as a possible D gene (6 bases). CDR1 and CDR2 (germline): MNHEY, SMNVEV (reference sequence). CDR3 size: 15 residues. The V and J ends lost 3 bases and 1 base respectively, with 12 bases between them. The CDR3 DNA reads TGTGCCAGCAGTTTTAACAGGGTCGGCCAAGAGACCCAGTACTTC. It is translated as CASSFNRVGQETQYF.

The chain has TRBV7-2 and TRBJ1-1; the match to TRBD1 covers 8 bases. Germline assignment: CDR1 SGHTA and CDR2 FQGNSA. With 7 bases clipped from V and 5 bases from J, the junction kept 18 bases outside the gene matches. The CDR3 runs 17 residues. The CDR3 is CASTPIGQGRWGTEAFF. The CDR3 region has the DNA TGTGCCAGCACCCCGATAGGACAGGGACGGTGGGGAACTGAAGCTTTCTTT.

The chain couples TRBV6-1 to TRBJ1-3; D is perhaps TRBD1 (5 bases). The CDR3 runs 15 residues. CDR1 and CDR2 from the germline V gene are MNHNS and SASEGT. The V end lost 5 bases, the J end lost 0 bases, and 11 bases lay between the germline ends. This chain's CDR3 is CASSFDRDSGNTIYF. The DNA of the CDR3 is TGTGCCAGCAGTTTCGACAGAGACTCTGGAAACACCATATATTTT.

J is TRBJ2-7 and V is TRBV18, with no clear D. The CDR3 has 13 residues. Germline CDR1 is KGHSH and CDR2 is LQKENI. Trimming cost V 3 bases and J 4 bases, with 10 bases left between them. The CDR3 region is CASSPQLEYEQYF. CDR3 sequence (DNA): TGTGCCAGCTCACCCCAGCTAGAGTACGAGCAGTACTTC.

Here the CDR3 DNA reads TGCAGTGCTCATCGGGATTCACCCCTCCACTTT. Its translation is CSAHRDSPLHF. The rearrangement joins TRBV20-1 to TRBJ1-6; D not resolved. The CDR3 totals 11 residues. V was trimmed by 5 bases and J by 8 bases, leaving 7 bases between them. Germline V gene lookup returns CDR1 DFQATT and CDR2 SNEGSKA (reference sequence).

Concerning this clone: Other nucleotide sequences in the sample specify the same CDR3. CDR3 region: CASSYGNRGGYTF. The CDR3 region has the DNA TGTGCCAGCAGTTATGGGAACAGGGGGGGCTACACCTTC. The chain joins TRBV6-5 to TRBJ1-2; 8 bases agree with TRBD1. This CDR3 spans 13 amino acids. Trimming took 3 bases from V and 8 from J; bases not matched to a gene: 5. Germline CDR1 is MNHEY and CDR2 is SVGAGI.

V gene TRBV7-6 combines with J gene TRBJ2-5; TRBD2 aligns across 13 bases. The CDR3 has 16 residues. Germline lookup yields CDR1 SGHVS and CDR2 FNYEAQ. J lost 5 bases, V lost 2 bases, and 5 bases had no gene match. The CDR3, as DNA: TGTGCCAGCAGCTTAACACTAGCGGGGGGGGGTGAGACCCAGTACTTC. It translates to CASSLTLAGGGETQYF.

The chain is built from TRBV11-2 and TRBJ1-1, with D unclear. The CDR3 is made up of 15 amino acids. Between the trimmed V and J ends, which lost 0 bases and 0 bases, there was a span of 8 bases. Germline CDR1 and CDR2: SGHAT and FQNNGV. CDR3 DNA: TGTGCCAGCAGCTTAGAAAGCCTCATGAACACTGAAGCTTTCTTT. It is translated as CASSLESLMNTEAFF.

This clone showed up just once. This sequence joins TRBV10-1 and TRBJ2-1; tentatively, D is TRBD2 (7 bases). V gave up 0 bases and J gave up 7 bases, with 10 bases separating them. CDR3 length: 14 residues. In germline, CDR1 is WNHNN, CDR2 SYGVQD (reference sequence). Here the CDR3 reads CASSESKGGNEQFF. For the CDR3, the DNA is TGCGCCAGCAGTGAGTCTAAGGGGGGGAATGAGCAGTTCTTC.

This chain joins TRBV27 and TRBJ1-2, with D perhaps TRBD1 (6 bases). The V end was cut by 6 bases, the J end by 5 bases, with 13 bases between. Germline V gene lookup returns CDR1 MNHEY and CDR2 SMNVEV (reference sequence). The CDR3 consists of 13 residues. The CDR3 DNA is TGTGCCAGCAGACCTTCAGGGGAGTATGGCTACACCTTC. Its translation: CASRPSGEYGYTF.

The V gene is TRBV11-3, the J gene TRBJ2-3; no firm D call. Trimming removed 1 base from V and 2 bases from J, with 7 bases in between. From germline, CDR1 is SGHNT and CDR2 YENEEA. The length of the CDR3 is 14 residues. The CDR3 here is CASSLGHDTDTQYF. DNA for the CDR3: TGTGCCAGCAGCTTAGGACATGACACAGATACGCAGTATTTT. The full variable domain, its missing parts supplied by reference TRBV11-3 and TRBJ2-3, is EAGVVQSPRYKIIEKKQPVAFWCNPISGHNTLYWYLQNLGQGPELLIRYENEEAVDDSQLPKDRFSAERLKGVDSTLKIQPAELGDSAVYLCASSLGHDTDTQYFGPGTRLTVL.